What follows are 10 T cell receptor beta chains derived from one specimen sequenced in a study of shared clonotypes between healthy human individuals. The method was immunoSEQ multiplex PCR; TCRdb's version includes in-frame clones alone and lacks a portion of them. The table has about 1.5 million clones, nearly 99% seen once. Sequenced material: naive CD4+ T cells sorted from blood. This sample's subset: CD45RA+ positively selected. The source of these receptors is a man aged 25-40 years in good health.

Note on this clone: Other nucleotide sequences from this sample produce the same CDR3. The chain combines TRBV9 with TRBJ2-3; D not resolved. Trimming cost V 0 bases and J 2 bases, with 7 bases left between them. The CDR3 is 14 amino acids. CDR1 is SGDLS, CDR2 YYNGEE, per germline. The CDR3 here is CASSVESNTDTQYF. The CDR3 bases are TGTGCCAGCAGCGTAGAATCGAACACAGATACGCAGTATTTT.

This clone was counted a single time. Other DNA sequences of this sample code for an identical CDR3. The chain carries TRBV5-1 and TRBJ2-3; D uncertain. The germline V gene encodes CDR1 SGHRS and CDR2 YFSETQ. Trimming removed 1 base from V and 0 bases from J, with 6 bases in between. There are 14 residues in the CDR3. CDR3 amino acids: CASSLRSSTDTQYF. Here the CDR3 DNA reads TGCGCCAGCAGCTTGCGCAGCAGCACAGATACGCAGTATTTT.

The V and J genes are TRBV2 and TRBJ1-1; D is perhaps TRBD1 (5 bases). The germline V and J ends were trimmed by 8 bases and 3 bases, with 13 bases remaining between them. Germline assignment: CDR1 SNHLY and CDR2 FYNNEI. This CDR3 spans 13 amino acids. The CDR3 sequence: CASLAEGDTEAFF. CDR3 nucleotides: TGTGCCAGCCTCGCCGAAGGGGACACTGAAGCTTTCTTT.

A remark on this clone: Other DNA sequences from this sample encode an identical CDR3 as well. V usage is TRBV5-1 and J usage is TRBJ2-7, with 9 bases matching TRBD2. The germline gives CDR1 SGHRS, CDR2 YFSETQ. The CDR3 consists of 14 residues. Trimming removed 1 base from V and 3 bases from J; junction bases left unmatched: 2. The CDR3 sequence: CASSLISGSYEQYF. Written as DNA, the CDR3 is TGCGCCAGCAGCTTGATTAGCGGGAGCTACGAGCAGTACTTC.

The chain couples TRBV18 to TRBJ1-4, with 8 bases matching TRBD1. Germline CDR1 KGHSH, CDR2 LQKENI. This CDR3 has 14 residues. V was clipped by 6 bases and J by 6 bases; unmatched bases: 6. DNA for the CDR3: TGTGCCAGCTCCCCCGCAGGGGGCCATGAAAAACTGTTTTTT. Its protein is CASSPAGGHEKLFF.

In this sample, this clone turned up once. The chain carries TRBV5-1 and TRBJ2-7; D remains ambiguous. Trimming took 2 bases from V and 4 from J, leaving 13 bases between them. Germline CDR1 and CDR2: SGHRS and YFSETQ. This CDR3 region has 14 residues. The CDR3 sequence: CASSFASQLYEQYF. CDR3 nucleotides: TGCGCCAGCAGCTTCGCCAGCCAATTATACGAGCAGTACTTC.

This clone occurred once. The gene calls are TRBV5-1 and TRBJ2-3; the D is unclear. V lost 0 bases, J lost 8 bases, and 13 bases lay in between. The germline gives CDR1 SGHRS, CDR2 YFSETQ. The CDR3 length is 14 residues. The CDR3 loop reads CASSLEPSFGTQYF. The CDR3 bases are TGCGCCAGCAGCTTGGAACCTAGTTTCGGTACGCAGTATTTT.

V is TRBV11-3 and J is TRBJ2-2, with D perhaps TRBD1 or TRBD2 (5 bases each). CDR1 is SGHNT and CDR2 is YENEEA in the germline V gene. Deletions cut 4 bases from V and 4 bases from J, with 16 bases between. The CDR3 runs 16 residues. The CDR3 bases are TGTGCCAGCAGCTCCACGATCGGGACGCTCACCGGGGAGCTGTTTTTT. It codes for CASSSTIGTLTGELFF.

This rearrangement joins TRBV11-2 to TRBJ2-1; D is undetermined. CDR1 is SGHAT and CDR2 is FQNNGV in the germline V gene. The CDR3 loop spans 11 amino acids. Trimming took off 4 bases at V and 8 bases at J, with 6 bases between the two ends. This CDR3 is CASSSLHEQFF. CDR3 DNA sequence: TGTGCCAGCAGCTCACTCCATGAGCAGTTCTTC. The full variable domain, its missing parts supplied by reference TRBV11-2 and TRBJ2-1, is EAGVAQSPRYKIIEKRQSVAFWCNPISGHATLYWYQQILGQGPKLLIQFQNNGVVDDSQLPKDRFSAERLKGVDSTLKIQPAKLEDSAVYLCASSSLHEQFFGPGTRLTVL.

The chain carries TRBV6-1 and TRBJ1-5; TRBD1 matches at 10 bases. J lost 15 bases, V lost 8 bases, and 19 bases had no gene match. The CDR3 spans 15 residues. Germline CDR1 MNHNS, CDR2 SASEGT. For the CDR3, the DNA is TGTGCCAGCCTAGAGCGGGAAACGGGACAGGGGATACGGCATTTT. Protein product: CASLERETGQGIRHF.